This TCR beta chain was documented in a study of blood T cell repertoires in COVID-19. TCRdb's table, derived via immunoSEQ multiplex PCR, lists solely in-frame clones and lacks some. The sample yields about 200,000 clones, approximately 91% seen once. Germline V lookup: CDR1 LGHDT, CDR2 YNNKEL (reference sequence). V lost 1 base and J 5 bases, leaving 12 bases between the germline ends. The CDR3 totals 14 residues. V is TRBV3-1 (or the pseudogene TRBV3-2) and J is TRBJ2-7, with D perhaps matching TRBD1 (5 bases). Sequenced sample: peripheral blood. The clonotype originates from a man aged 18 to 30 with active or convalescent COVID-19. As DNA, the CDR3 is TGTGCCAGCAGCCAAGTCCCAGGGCCCCACGAGCAGTACTTC. Protein product: CASSQVPGPHEQYF.